Below are 5 T cell receptor beta chains sequenced from a single sample in a study of human T cells and chemical hapten exposure. The time point: patch test 1, 2 weeks after DPC sensitization. Treatment of the sample: therapeutic diphenylcyclopropenone sensitization with weekly scalp DPC. TCRdb reanalysed the RACE reads using MiXCR and keeps one entry per CDR3 protein. Of about 380,000 distinct CDR3 sequences in the sample, approximately 5.1% are singletons; the top ten hold about 2.1%. The input for sequencing was whole blood, taken in connection with sensitization to the hapten diphenylcyclopropenone (DPC). The receptors stem from a woman aged 45-65 years with alopecia areata. Some clones in this sample may be carry-over from other donors' samples.

In its sample, this clonotype was seen a few times. The chain carries TRBV2 and TRBJ1-5; no firm D call. From germline, CDR1 is SNHLY and CDR2 FYNNEI. V lost 2 bases and J lost 7, with 12 bases in between. CDR3 length: 14 amino acids. The CDR3 protein is CASSEPPVGQPQHF. The CDR3 DNA reads TGTGCCAGCAGTGAACCCCCCGTGGGCCAGCCCCAGCATTTT.

This clonotype was seen ten or more times. The V gene is TRBV12-3 or TRBV12-4, the J gene TRBJ2-2; unclear D gene. V was clipped by 7 bases and J by 5 bases, with 5 bases between them. The length of the CDR3 is 11 residues. The CDR3 is CASKYTGELFF. The CDR3 DNA sequence: TGTGCCAGCAAATATACCGGGGAGCTGTTTTTT.

This clonotype was seen a few times. The rearrangement uses TRBV7-9 and TRBJ2-2, with D hard to call. Per the germline V gene, CDR1 is SEHNR and CDR2 is FQNEAQ (reference sequence). The V end lost 5 bases, the J end lost 4 bases, and 17 bases lay between the germline ends. The CDR3 runs 16 residues. In nucleotides, the CDR3 is TGTGCCAGCAGCGGGAAGGTATCTGGTCCCACCGGGGAGCTGTTTTTT. Translated, it gives CASSGKVSGPTGELFF.

This clonotype was counted ten times or more. The rearrangement uses TRBV20-1 and TRBJ2-1; 7 bases are shared with TRBD2. Germline CDR1 reads DFQATT; CDR2 reads SNEGSKA (reference sequence). Trimming removed 4 bases from V and 0 bases from J; junction bases left unmatched: 3. The CDR3 consists of 14 residues. The CDR3 reads CSATSGSSYNEQFF. CDR3 bases: TGCAGTGCTACTAGCGGTAGCTCCTACAATGAGCAGTTCTTC.

This clonotype was seen more than once but under ten times. V gene TRBV24-1 combines with J gene TRBJ2-2; D gene unclear. The V and J ends lost 5 bases and 6 bases respectively, with 9 bases between them. Germline-derived CDR1 and CDR2 are KGHDR and SFDVKD. The CDR3 is 13 amino acids. CDR3 bases: TGTGCCACCAGTGTAGAGGTCTCCGGGGAGCTGTTTTTT. Its translation is CATSVEVSGELFF.